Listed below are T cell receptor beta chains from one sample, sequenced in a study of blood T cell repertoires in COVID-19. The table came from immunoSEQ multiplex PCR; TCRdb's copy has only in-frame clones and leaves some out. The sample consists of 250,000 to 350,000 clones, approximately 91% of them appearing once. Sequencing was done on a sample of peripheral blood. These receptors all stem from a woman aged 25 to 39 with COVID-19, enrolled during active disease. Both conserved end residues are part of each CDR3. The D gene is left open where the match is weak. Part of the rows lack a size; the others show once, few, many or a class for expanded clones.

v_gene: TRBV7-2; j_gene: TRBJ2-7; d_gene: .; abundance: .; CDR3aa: CASSLARRVYEQYF; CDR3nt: TGTGCCAGCAGCTTAGCGCGGAGGGTTTACGAGCAGTACTTC
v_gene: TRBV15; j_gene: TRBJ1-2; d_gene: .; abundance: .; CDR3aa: CATSRATGSDGYTF; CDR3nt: TGTGCCACCAGCAGAGCAACAGGGAGCGACGGCTACACCTTC
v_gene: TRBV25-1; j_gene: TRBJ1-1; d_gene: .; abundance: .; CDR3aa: CASSEEGNTEAFF; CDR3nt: TGTGCCAGCAGTGAAGAGGGGAACACTGAAGCTTTCTTT
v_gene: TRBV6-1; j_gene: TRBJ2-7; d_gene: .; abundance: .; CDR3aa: CASSEAAFHYEQYF; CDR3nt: TGTGCCAGCAGTGAAGCGGCCTTCCACTACGAGCAGTACTTC
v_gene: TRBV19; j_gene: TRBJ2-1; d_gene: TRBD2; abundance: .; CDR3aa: CASSDPSSGNYNEQFF; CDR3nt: TGTGCCAGTAGTGACCCCTCTAGCGGGAATTACAATGAGCAGTTCTTC
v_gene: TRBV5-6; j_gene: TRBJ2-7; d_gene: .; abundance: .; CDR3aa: CASSYQGSYEQYF; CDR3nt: TGTGCCAGCAGCTACCAGGGATCCTACGAGCAGTACTTC
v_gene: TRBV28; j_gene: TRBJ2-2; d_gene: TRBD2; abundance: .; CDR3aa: CASRGAASGRAGTGELFF; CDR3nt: TGTGCCAGCAGAGGGGCGGCTAGCGGGAGGGCCGGCACCGGGGAGCTGTTTTTT
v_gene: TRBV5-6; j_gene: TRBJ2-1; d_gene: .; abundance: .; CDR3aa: CASSFPSWNEQFF; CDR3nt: TGTGCCAGCAGCTTCCCTAGCTGGAATGAGCAGTTCTTC
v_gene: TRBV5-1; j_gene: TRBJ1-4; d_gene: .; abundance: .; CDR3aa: CASSLGGTTDRKLFF; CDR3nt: TGCGCCAGCAGCTTGGGGGGGACAACCGACAGGAAACTGTTTTTT
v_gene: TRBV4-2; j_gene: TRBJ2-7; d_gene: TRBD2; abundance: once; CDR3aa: CASSQETSGSREQYF; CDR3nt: TGTGCCAGCAGCCAAGAGACTAGCGGGAGTAGAGAGCAGTACTTC
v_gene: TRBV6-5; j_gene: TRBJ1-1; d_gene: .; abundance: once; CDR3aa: CASSYLERSNTEAFF; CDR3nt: TGTGCCAGCAGTTACCTGGAGAGGTCGAACACTGAAGCTTTCTTT
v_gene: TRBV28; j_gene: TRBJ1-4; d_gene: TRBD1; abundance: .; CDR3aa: CASSDRVQLFF; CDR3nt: TGTGCCAGCAGCGACAGGGTGCAACTGTTTTTT
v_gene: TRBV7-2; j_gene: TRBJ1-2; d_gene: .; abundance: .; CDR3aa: CASSLAMQTNYGYTF; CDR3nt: TGTGCCAGCAGCTTAGCAATGCAGACTAACTATGGCTACACCTTC
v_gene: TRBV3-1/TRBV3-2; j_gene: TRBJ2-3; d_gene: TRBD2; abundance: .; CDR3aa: CASSHTSGRRAQYF; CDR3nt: TGTGCCAGCAGCCATACTAGCGGGAGGAGGGCGCAGTATTTT
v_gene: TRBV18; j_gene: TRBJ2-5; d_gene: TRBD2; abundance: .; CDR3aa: CASSLGLAGGQETQYF; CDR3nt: TGTGCCAGCTCACTTGGACTAGCGGGAGGGCAAGAGACCCAGTACTTC
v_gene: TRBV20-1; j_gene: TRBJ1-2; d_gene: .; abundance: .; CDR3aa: CSVSGTDGYTF; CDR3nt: TGCAGTGTCTCCGGGACTGACGGCTACACCTTC
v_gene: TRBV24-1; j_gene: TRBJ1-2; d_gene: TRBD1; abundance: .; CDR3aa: CATSEGDSHYGYTF; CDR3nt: TGTGCCACCAGTGAGGGGGACAGTCACTATGGCTACACCTTC
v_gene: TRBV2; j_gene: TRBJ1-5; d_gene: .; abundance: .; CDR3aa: CASRGGRNGNQPQHF; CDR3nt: TGTGCCAGCAGGGGAGGGCGGAACGGCAATCAGCCCCAGCATTTT
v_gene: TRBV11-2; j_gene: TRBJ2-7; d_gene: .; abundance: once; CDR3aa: CASSSLPPYEQYF; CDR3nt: TGTGCCAGCAGCTCCCTACCTCCCTACGAGCAGTACTTC
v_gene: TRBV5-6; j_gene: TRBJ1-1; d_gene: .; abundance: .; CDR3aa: CASSLVTAGGSTEAFF; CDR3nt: TGTGCCAGCAGCTTGGTTACAGCGGGGGGGAGCACTGAAGCTTTCTTT
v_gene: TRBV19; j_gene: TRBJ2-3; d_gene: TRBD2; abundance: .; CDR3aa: CASSTPGREGTDTQYF; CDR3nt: TGTGCCAGTAGTACCCCCGGGCGGGAGGGCACAGATACGCAGTATTTT
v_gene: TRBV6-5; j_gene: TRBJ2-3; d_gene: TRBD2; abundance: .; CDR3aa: CASSRAGVSTDTQYF; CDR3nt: TGTGCCAGCAGTCGAGCGGGAGTGAGCACAGATACGCAGTATTTT
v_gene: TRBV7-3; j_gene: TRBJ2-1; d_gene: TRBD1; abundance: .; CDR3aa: CASSLKMTGDRDSPSYNEQFF; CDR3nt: TGTGCCAGCAGCTTAAAAATGACAGGGGACCGGGACTCCCCCTCCTACAATGAGCAGTTCTTC
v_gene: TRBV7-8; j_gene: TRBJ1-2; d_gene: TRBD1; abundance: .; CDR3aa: CASSGGTATTNYGYTF; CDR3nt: TGTGCCAGCAGCGGGGGGACAGCCACCACTAACTATGGCTACACCTTC
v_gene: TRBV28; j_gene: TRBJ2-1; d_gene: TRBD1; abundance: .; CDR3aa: CASSSPGTGYNEQFF; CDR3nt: TGTGCCAGCAGTTCCCCCGGGACAGGGTACAATGAGCAGTTCTTC